The TCR beta chain under discussion was sequenced for a study of tumor and adjacent non-tumor tissue in lung cancer (dated by TCRdb to about 2018). For the study in its entirety: Of the cohort, about a dozen patients had adenocarcinoma, 2 had squamous cell carcinoma and 1 had small cell lung cancer. Among the approximately 15 patients, ages ranged from about 31 to 76 years, 10 were men and 5 were women, and disease was TNM stage I to III. In total, sequencing yielded 95 million to 150 million productive TCRbeta reads, which works out to an average of around 4.2 million reads per sample. Bulk TCRbeta repertoires were compared between lung tumor tissue and matched distant non-tumor lung tissue obtained from around 14 lung cancer patients. TCRbeta CDR3 sequencing was performed on a few dozen paired specimens, with one tumor sample and one normal lung sample collected per patient.

Library creation used multiplex PCR. The sample was run on an Illumina HiSeq 2500. TCRbeta libraries were constructed through three rounds of nested PCR with primers (Table S4) according to protocols modified from ARM-PCR. Before sequencing, PCR products of 200-500 bp were excised from the gel and purified with the QIAquick gel extraction kit. From the authors' description of their analysis: Reads were cleaned with Trimmomatic, merged with FLASH into complete CDR3 sequences, and assigned to V(D)J germline segments with MiTCR. VDJtools was used to compute clonal diversity as the inverse Simpson's index. In-frame sequences lacking a premature stop codon were counted as productive reads. TCRdb reprocessed the public reads (quality trimming at Q25 with fastp, clone calling with MiXCR) and kept in-frame beta chains. Each entry merges the rows of one CDR3 protein and shows their most common DNA and genes. The V and J calls and clone size come from TCRdb's table, not from the authors' own analysis. The sample has over 80,000 distinct CDR3 sequences on record, 75% to 85% of them singletons. The top ten constitute around 30% of the sample.

As regards this clonotype: Its antigen remains unidentified. An end of the junction differs from the germline gene, which may be a read error.

RNA was isolated from bulk unsorted tissue, and RNA quality was assessed with a NanoDrop ND-1000 and an Agilent 2100. Distant non-tumor tissue taken more than 3 cm from the tumor edge was used as the normal lung sample. Newly diagnosed lung cancer patients without prior chemotherapy who had been admitted for thoracic surgery in China between August and November 2014 were enrolled as donors. Patients who had received previous radiotherapy or chemotherapy, or who had another concurrent cancer, were excluded from the study. Surgical tissue pieces of 1-2 cm3 were preserved in RNAlater solution and were kept at -80 degrees C until use. What the study reported, not specific to this receptor: Peripheral blood was not sequenced, so blood TCRbeta repertoires in these lung cancer patients were not examined. Significantly higher TCR diversity was found in younger patients, and higher tumor TCR diversity was associated with shorter overall and disease-free survival. TCR diversity (inverse Simpson) was significantly higher in tumor than in normal lung tissue (around 450 vs 150, P = 0.0075, Mann-Whitney U test). The cohort had only around 14 patients, and the authors noted that larger samples and more detailed clinical data are needed. Neither the sequencing platform nor unique molecular identifiers are named or mentioned anywhere in the methods. The top 100 clones made up a significantly larger cumulative share of the repertoire in normal lung than in tumor tissue.

Its CDR3 holds 15 amino acids, cysteine through phenylalanine. CDR3 DNA is the only sequence kept; it has 45 bases, read in frame from the first base. For CDR1 and CDR2, the germline V gene lists MDHEN and SYDVKM. The receptor was isolated from a man aged 55 to 70 with small cell lung cancer. Sequenced: distant non-tumor lung tissue. The sequence joins TRBV28 to TRBJ2-7; perhaps TRBD1 is the D gene, with 6 bases matching. The CDR3 region has the sequence CASSPPTGLSYAQYF. The DNA reads as follows: TGTGCCAGCAGCCCACCTACAGGGCTCTCCTACGCGCAGTACTTC.